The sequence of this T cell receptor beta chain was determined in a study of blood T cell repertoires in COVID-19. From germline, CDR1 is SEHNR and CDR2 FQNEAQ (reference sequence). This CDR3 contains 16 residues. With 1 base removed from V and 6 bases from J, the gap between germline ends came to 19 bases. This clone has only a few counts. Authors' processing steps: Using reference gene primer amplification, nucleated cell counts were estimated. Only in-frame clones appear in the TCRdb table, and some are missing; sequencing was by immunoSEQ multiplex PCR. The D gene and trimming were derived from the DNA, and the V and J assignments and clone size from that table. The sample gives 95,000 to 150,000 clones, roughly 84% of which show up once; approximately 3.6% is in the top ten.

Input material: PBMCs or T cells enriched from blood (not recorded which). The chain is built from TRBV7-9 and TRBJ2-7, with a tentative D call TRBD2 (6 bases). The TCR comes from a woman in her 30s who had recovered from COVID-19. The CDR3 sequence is CASSLDSPWQGLEQYF. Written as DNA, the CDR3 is TGTGCCAGCAGCTTAGACTCTCCCTGGCAGGGACTCGAGCAGTACTTC.